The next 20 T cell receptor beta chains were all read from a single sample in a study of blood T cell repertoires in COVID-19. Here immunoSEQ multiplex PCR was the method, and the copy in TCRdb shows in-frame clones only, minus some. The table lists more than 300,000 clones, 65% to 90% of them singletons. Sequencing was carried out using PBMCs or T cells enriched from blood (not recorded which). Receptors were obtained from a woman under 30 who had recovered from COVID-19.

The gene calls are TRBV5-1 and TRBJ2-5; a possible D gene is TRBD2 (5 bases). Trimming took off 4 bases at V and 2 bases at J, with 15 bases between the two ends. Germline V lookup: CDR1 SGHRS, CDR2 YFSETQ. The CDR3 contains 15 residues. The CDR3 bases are TGCGCCAGCAGCCGGTCCGGGAATCCTCAAGAGACCCAGTACTTC. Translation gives CASSRSGNPQETQYF.

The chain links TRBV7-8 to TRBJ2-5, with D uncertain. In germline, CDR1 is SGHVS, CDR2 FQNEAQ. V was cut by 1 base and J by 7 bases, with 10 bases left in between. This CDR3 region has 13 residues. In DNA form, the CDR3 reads TGTGCCAGCAGCTTAGGCAGCCCGGGGACCCAGTACTTC. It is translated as CASSLGSPGTQYF. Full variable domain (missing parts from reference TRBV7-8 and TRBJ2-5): GAGVSQSPRYKVAKRGQDVALRCDPISGHVSLFWYQQALGQGPEFLTYFQNEAQLDKSGLPSDRFFAERPEGSVSTLKIQRTQQEDSAVYLCASSLGSPGTQYFGPGTRLLVL.

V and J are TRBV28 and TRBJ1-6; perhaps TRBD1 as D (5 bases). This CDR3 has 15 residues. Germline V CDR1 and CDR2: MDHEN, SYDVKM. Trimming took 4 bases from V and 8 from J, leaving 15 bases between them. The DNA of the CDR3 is TGTGCCAGCAGTTCCGGAGCTGGGGGGTATTCACCCCTCCACTTT. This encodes CASSSGAGGYSPLHF.

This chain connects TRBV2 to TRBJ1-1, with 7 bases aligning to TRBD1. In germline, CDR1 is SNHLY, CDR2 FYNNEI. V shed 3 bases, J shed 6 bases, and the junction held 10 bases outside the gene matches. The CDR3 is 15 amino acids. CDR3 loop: CASSDQIGQAAEAFF. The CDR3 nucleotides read TGTGCCAGCAGTGATCAGATAGGACAGGCTGCTGAAGCTTTCTTT.

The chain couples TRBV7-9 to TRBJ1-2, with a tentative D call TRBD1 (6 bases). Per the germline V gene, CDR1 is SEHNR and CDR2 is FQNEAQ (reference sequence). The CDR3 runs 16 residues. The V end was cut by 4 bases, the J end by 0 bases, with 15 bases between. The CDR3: CASSSHNRVANYGYTF. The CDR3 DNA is TGTGCCAGCAGCTCACACAACAGGGTCGCTAACTATGGCTACACCTTC.

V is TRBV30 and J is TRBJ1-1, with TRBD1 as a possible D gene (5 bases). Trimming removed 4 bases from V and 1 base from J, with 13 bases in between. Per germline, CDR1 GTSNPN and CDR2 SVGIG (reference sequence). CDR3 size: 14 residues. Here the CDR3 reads CAWKQPQGNTEAFF. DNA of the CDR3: TGTGCCTGGAAGCAACCTCAGGGGAACACTGAAGCTTTCTTT. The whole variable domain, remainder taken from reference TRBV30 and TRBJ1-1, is SQTIHQWPATLVQPVGSPLSLECTVEGTSNPNLYWYRQAAGRGLQLLFYSVGIGQISSEVPQNLSASRPQDRQFILSSKKLLLSDSGFYLCAWKQPQGNTEAFFGQGTRLTVV.

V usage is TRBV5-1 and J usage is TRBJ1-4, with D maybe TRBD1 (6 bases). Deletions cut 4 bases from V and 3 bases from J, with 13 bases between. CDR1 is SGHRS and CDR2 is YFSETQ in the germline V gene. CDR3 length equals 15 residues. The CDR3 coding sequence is TGCGCCAGCAGCCTGGAGCAGGGGTCTAATGAAAAACTGTTTTTT. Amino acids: CASSLEQGSNEKLFF. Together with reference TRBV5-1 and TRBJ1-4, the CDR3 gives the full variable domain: KAGVTQTPRYLIKTRGQQVTLSCSPISGHRSVSWYQQTPGQGLQFLFEYFSETQRNKGNFPGRFSGRQFSNSRSEMNVSTLELGDSALYLCASSLEQGSNEKLFFGSGTQLSVL.

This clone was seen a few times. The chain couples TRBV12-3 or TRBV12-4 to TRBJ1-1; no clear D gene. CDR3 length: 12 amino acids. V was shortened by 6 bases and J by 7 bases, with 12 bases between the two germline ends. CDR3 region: CASSRLSGEAFF. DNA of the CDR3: TGTGCCAGCAGCCGCCTATCGGGTGAAGCTTTCTTT.

CDR3 sequence reads: CASSPGVAVISDTQYF. The CDR3 DNA reads as TGTGCCAGCAGCCCCGGAGTAGCGGTAATTTCAGATACGCAGTATTTT. The V and J genes are TRBV5-6 and TRBJ2-3; D possibly corresponds to TRBD2 (6 bases). The V and J ends lost 4 bases and 4 bases respectively, with 19 bases between them. The CDR3 covers 16 residues. Germline CDR1 and CDR2: SGHDT and YYEEEE.

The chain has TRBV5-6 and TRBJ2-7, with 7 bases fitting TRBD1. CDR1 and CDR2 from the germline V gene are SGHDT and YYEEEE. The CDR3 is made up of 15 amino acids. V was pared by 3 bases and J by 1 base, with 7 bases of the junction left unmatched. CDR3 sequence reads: CASSSTGTVSYEQYF. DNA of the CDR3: TGTGCCAGCAGCTCCACCGGGACAGTATCCTACGAGCAGTACTTC.

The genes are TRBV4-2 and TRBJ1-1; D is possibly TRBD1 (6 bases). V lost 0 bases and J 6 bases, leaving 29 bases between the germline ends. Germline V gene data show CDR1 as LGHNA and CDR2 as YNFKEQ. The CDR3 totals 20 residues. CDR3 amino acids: CASSQDPQAADGRGLSEAFF. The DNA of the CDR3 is TGTGCCAGCAGCCAAGATCCCCAGGCGGCGGATGGCAGGGGCCTGTCTGAAGCTTTCTTT.

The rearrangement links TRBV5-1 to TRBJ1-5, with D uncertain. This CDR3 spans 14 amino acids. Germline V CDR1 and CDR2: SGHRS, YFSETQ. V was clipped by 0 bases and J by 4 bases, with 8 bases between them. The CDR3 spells CASSLGHPNQPQHF. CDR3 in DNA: TGCGCCAGCAGCTTGGGACACCCTAATCAGCCCCAGCATTTT.

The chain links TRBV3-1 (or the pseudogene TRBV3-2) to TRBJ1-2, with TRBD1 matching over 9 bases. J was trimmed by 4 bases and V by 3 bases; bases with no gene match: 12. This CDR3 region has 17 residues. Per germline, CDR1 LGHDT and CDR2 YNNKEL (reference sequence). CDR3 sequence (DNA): TGTGCCAGCAGCCACGCGGCATCGGACAGGGGTAGCTATGGCTACACCTTC. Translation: CASSHAASDRGSYGYTF.

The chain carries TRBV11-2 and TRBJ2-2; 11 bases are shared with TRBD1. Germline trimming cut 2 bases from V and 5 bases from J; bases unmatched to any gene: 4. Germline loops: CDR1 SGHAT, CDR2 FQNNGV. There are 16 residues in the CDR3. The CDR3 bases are TGTGCCAGCAGCTTATCCGGACAGGGGGCGACCGGGGAGCTGTTTTTT. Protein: CASSLSGQGATGELFF.

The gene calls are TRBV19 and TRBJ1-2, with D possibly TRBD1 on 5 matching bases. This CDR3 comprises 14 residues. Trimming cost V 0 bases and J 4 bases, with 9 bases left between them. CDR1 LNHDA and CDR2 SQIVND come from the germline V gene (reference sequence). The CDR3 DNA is TGTGCCAGTAGTATAGAAGCGGGGCGCTATGGCTACACCTTC. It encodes CASSIEAGRYGYTF.

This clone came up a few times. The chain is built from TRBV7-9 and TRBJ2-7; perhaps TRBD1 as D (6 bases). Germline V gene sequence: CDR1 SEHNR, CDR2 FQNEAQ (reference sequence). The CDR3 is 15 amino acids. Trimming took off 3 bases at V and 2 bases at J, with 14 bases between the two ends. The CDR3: CASSLGQTGPYEQYF. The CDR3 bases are TGTGCCAGCAGCTTGGGCCAGACAGGCCCCTACGAGCAGTACTTC.

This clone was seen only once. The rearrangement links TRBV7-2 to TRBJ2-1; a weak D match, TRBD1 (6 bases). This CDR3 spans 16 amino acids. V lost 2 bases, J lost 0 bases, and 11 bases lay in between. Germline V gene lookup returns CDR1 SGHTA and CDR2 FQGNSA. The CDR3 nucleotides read TGTGCCAGCAGCTTATTACAGGGATACTCCTACAATGAGCAGTTCTTC. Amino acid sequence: CASSLLQGYSYNEQFF. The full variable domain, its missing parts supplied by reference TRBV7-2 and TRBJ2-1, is GAGVSQSPSNKVTEKGKDVELRCDPISGHTALYWYRQSLGQGLEFLIYFQGNSAPDKSGLPSDRFSAERTGGSVSTLTIQRTQQEDSAVYLCASSLLQGYSYNEQFFGPGTRLTVL.

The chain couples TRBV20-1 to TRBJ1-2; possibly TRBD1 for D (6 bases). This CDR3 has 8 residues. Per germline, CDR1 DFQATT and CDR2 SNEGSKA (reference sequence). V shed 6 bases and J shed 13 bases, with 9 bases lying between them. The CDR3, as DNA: TGCAGTGCCCCCAGGGGCACCTTC. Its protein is CSAPRGTF.

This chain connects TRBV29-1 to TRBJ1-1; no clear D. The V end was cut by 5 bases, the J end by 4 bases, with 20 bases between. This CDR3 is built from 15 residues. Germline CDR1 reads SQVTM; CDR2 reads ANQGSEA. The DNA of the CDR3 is TGCAGCGTTTCTAGCCCCGGAAGGGTTATCACTGAAGCTTTCTTT. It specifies CSVSSPGRVITEAFF.

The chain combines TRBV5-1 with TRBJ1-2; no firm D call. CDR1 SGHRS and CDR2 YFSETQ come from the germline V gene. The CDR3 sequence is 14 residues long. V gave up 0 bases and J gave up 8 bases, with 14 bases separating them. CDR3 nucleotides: TGCGCCAGCAGCTTGGAGAATTCCCCGAGAGGCTACACCTTC. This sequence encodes CASSLENSPRGYTF.